The 18 T cell receptor beta chains below all came from one sample that was sequenced in a study of vaccination and CD4 T cells after COVID-19. Their target antigens are unknown. Treatment: approximately 9-day PBMC culture with coronavirus spike peptide pools or control peptides (ViraFEST assay). Sequenced with the Oncomine TCR Beta short-read assay was DNA taken from cultured CD4+ T cells. One entry per CDR3 protein results from TCRdb running MiXCR on the PCR reads. The table includes some 16,000 distinct CDR3 sequences, roughly 65% detected once. Sequencing was carried out using CD4+ T cells from blood, cultured in vitro. These receptor sequences come from a human donor who had recovered from COVID-19.

The chain recombines TRBV12-3 or TRBV12-4 with TRBJ1-2; a possible D gene is TRBD1 (5 bases). V was shortened by 5 bases and J by 4 bases, with 17 bases between the two germline ends. The CDR3 sequence is 15 residues long. The CDR3 reads CASSRKKGSSYGYTF. CDR3 nucleotides: TGTGCCAGCAGTCGCAAGAAGGGGAGCTCCTATGGCTACACCTTC.

J is TRBJ1-3 and V is TRBV15; D not certain. Germline-derived CDR1 and CDR2 are LNHNV and YYDKDF (reference sequence). The CDR3 has 17 amino acids. Deletions cut 0 bases from V and 0 bases from J, with 12 bases between. DNA of the CDR3: TGTGCCACCAGCAGAGATCAGGAGGGTATCTCTGGAAACACCATATATTTT. Encoded protein: CATSRDQEGISGNTIYF.

This chain connects TRBV6-4 to TRBJ1-5; D gene ambiguous. Germline CDR1 reads MRHNA; CDR2 reads SNTAGT. Trimming shortened V by 2 bases and J by 2 bases, and 1 base separated the two germline ends. This CDR3 has 12 amino acids. The CDR3 sequence is CASSDGNQPQHF. CDR3 sequence (DNA): TGTGCCAGCAGTGACGGCAATCAGCCCCAGCATTTT.

The gene calls are TRBV7-2 and TRBJ2-3, with 10 nucleotides matching TRBD2. Germline CDR1 is SGHTA and CDR2 is FQGNSA. Trimming at V came to 4 bases and at J to 4 bases, leaving 5 bases not matched to a gene. This CDR3 has 15 amino acids. The CDR3 coding sequence is TGTGCCAGCAGCTCTAGCGGGAGAAAGGCAGATACGCAGTATTTT. It is translated as CASSSSGRKADTQYF.

This chain's CDR3 is CASSLLGGETQYF. DNA for the CDR3: TGTGCCAGCAGCTTATTAGGGGGTGAGACCCAGTACTTC. The chain has TRBV7-7 and TRBJ2-5; D possibly corresponds to TRBD1 (6 bases). Deletions cut 2 bases from V and 5 bases from J, with 9 bases between. The CDR3 extends over 13 amino acids. Germline V gives CDR1 SSHAT, CDR2 FNYEAQ (reference sequence).

The V call is TRBV10-3, the J call TRBJ1-5; 7 bases are shared with TRBD1. The CDR3 spans 16 residues. Germline V CDR1 and CDR2: ENHRY, SYGVKD. Trimming removed 5 bases from V and 7 bases from J; junction bases left unmatched: 14. CDR3 in amino acids: CAISYSGDRGCQPQHF. The CDR3 region has the DNA TGTGCCATCAGTTATTCCGGGGACAGAGGTTGCCAGCCCCAGCATTTT.

V is TRBV27 and J is TRBJ1-5; possibly TRBD1 for D (5 bases). Trimming took off 5 bases at V and 4 bases at J, with 9 bases between the two ends. Germline CDR1 reads MNHEY; CDR2 reads SMNVEV (reference sequence). There are 13 residues in the CDR3. The CDR3 bases are TGTGCCAGCAGTCCAGGGAGGAATCAGCCCCAGCATTTT. Translation: CASSPGRNQPQHF.

The chain employs TRBV6-1 and TRBJ1-1, with D uncertain. V lost 6 bases and J 0 bases, leaving 5 bases between the germline ends. In germline, CDR1 is MNHNS, CDR2 SASEGT. This CDR3 is 12 amino acids long. CDR3 in amino acids: CASRRLNTEAFF. DNA of the CDR3: TGTGCCAGCAGGCGATTGAACACTGAAGCTTTCTTT.

The chain uses TRBV7-2 and TRBJ2-7; perhaps D is TRBD1 or TRBD2 (5 bases each). CDR1 SGHTA and CDR2 FQGNSA come from the germline V gene. CDR3 length: 14 amino acids. V lost 3 bases to trimming and J lost 7 bases, with 16 bases between them. As DNA, the CDR3 is TGTGCCAGCAGCTTTCGGGACCGCCCAGGAGAGCAGTACTTC. As protein: CASSFRDRPGEQYF.

This clonotype was recorded once. V and J are TRBV7-8 and TRBJ1-5; D is perhaps TRBD1 (6 bases). This CDR3 is built from 15 residues. In germline, CDR1 is SGHVS, CDR2 FQNEAQ. The V end lost 5 bases, the J end lost 5 bases, and 16 bases lay between the germline ends. The CDR3 nucleotides read TGTGCCAGCAGCCACCCCGGGGGCCGGGATCAGCCCCAGCATTTT. It is translated as CASSHPGGRDQPQHF.

The rearrangement joins TRBV4-1 to TRBJ1-1, with D possibly matching TRBD1 (6 bases). V was trimmed by 3 bases and J by 6 bases, leaving 20 bases between them. Germline V gene lookup returns CDR1 MGHRA and CDR2 YSYEKL. CDR3 size: 16 residues. In DNA, the CDR3 is TGCGCCAGCAGCCAGATCCTACAGGGTTTGGGCGCTGAAGCTTTCTTT. This codes for CASSQILQGLGAEAFF.

The CDR3 sequence: CATEDSRYGYTF. DNA of the CDR3: TGTGCCACCGAAGACAGCCGCTATGGCTACACCTTC. V and J are TRBV7-9 and TRBJ1-2; D may be TRBD1 (5 bases). The CDR3 has 12 amino acids. With 10 bases removed from V and 4 bases from J, the gap between germline ends came to 13 bases. From germline, CDR1 is SEHNR and CDR2 FQNEAQ (reference sequence).

This chain links TRBV20-1 with TRBJ2-5; unclear D gene. With 6 bases removed from V and 0 bases from J, the gap between germline ends came to 8 bases. Germline CDR1 is DFQATT and CDR2 is SNEGSKA (reference sequence). The CDR3 is 12 amino acids. The CDR3 spells CSANVYQETQYF. The CDR3 region has the DNA TGCAGTGCCAACGTATACCAAGAGACCCAGTACTTC.

This clonotype appeared once. The chain is built from TRBV6-1 and TRBJ2-7; D could derive from TRBD1 or TRBD2 (5 bases each). Per germline, CDR1 MNHNS and CDR2 SASEGT. CDR3 length: 11 amino acids. The V and J ends lost 4 bases and 7 bases respectively, with 8 bases between them. In nucleotides, the CDR3 is TGTGCCAGCAGTGTTGGGGGTGAGCAGTACTTC. This encodes CASSVGGEQYF.

The chain joins TRBV7-2 to TRBJ1-4, with a tentative D call TRBD1 (6 bases). The ends were cut back, 4 bases at V and 4 bases at J, with 13 bases in the middle. CDR3 length: 15 residues. Germline loops: CDR1 SGHTA, CDR2 FQGNSA. The chain's CDR3 is CASSSGGQGNEKLFF. The DNA of the CDR3 is TGTGCCAGCAGCTCCGGGGGGCAGGGTAATGAAAAACTGTTTTTT.

J is TRBJ1-1 and V is TRBV15; 8 bases fit TRBD1. The CDR3 has 15 amino acids. Germline V gene lookup returns CDR1 LNHNV and CDR2 YYDKDF (reference sequence). After removal of 0 bases from V and 6 bases from J, the junction contained 6 bases not matched to a gene. This CDR3 reads CATSRDRGRPPEAFF. The DNA of the CDR3 is TGTGCCACCAGCAGAGACAGGGGGCGACCGCCTGAAGCTTTCTTT.

The V and J genes are TRBV20-1 and TRBJ2-3; 14 nucleotides align to TRBD2. The length of the CDR3 is 14 residues. Germline trimming cut 6 bases from V and 3 bases from J; bases unmatched to any gene: 2. Per the germline V gene, CDR1 is DFQATT and CDR2 is SNEGSKA (reference sequence). The CDR3 region has the DNA TGCAGTGCCTGGACTAGCGGGGGGACAGATACGCAGTATTTT. Protein: CSAWTSGGTDTQYF.

The chain carries TRBV19 and TRBJ1-2; 8 bases are a match to TRBD1. The V gene end was trimmed by 7 bases and the J gene end by 2 bases; junction bases not matched to a gene: 15. The CDR3 runs to 17 residues. Germline lookup yields CDR1 LNHDA and CDR2 SQIVND (reference sequence). The CDR3 nucleotides are TGTGCCAGTATTGCTGATGGGCTCGGACAGGGCAACTATGGCTACACCTTC. Its protein is CASIADGLGQGNYGYTF.